This passage covers 17 T cell receptor beta chains from one sample sequenced in a study of STAT3 mutations in large granular lymphocyte leukemia. Profiled with immunoSEQ multiplex PCR; TCRdb holds only in-frame clones, not every one. Among 15,000 or so clones listed, about 84% were seen once. Study-wide findings and caveats: At least one immunodominant TCR beta clonotype appeared in every T-cell large granular lymphocyte leukemia patient.

These receptors' antigens are unknown. Material for sequencing was peripheral blood mononuclear cells. The receptor source for this set is a man aged 60-69 years with T-cell large granular lymphocyte leukemia. Some clones in this sample may be carry-over from other donors' samples.

This clone came up once. The rearrangement uses TRBV18 and TRBJ2-3; D possibly corresponds to TRBD1 (6 bases). Looked up from germline, CDR1 is KGHSH and CDR2 is LQKENI. The V end was cut by 3 bases, the J end by 1 base, with 11 bases between. The CDR3 loop spans 15 amino acids. In DNA form, the CDR3 reads TGTGCCAGCTCACCTAAACAGGGCGGCACAGATACGCAGTATTTT. Translated, it gives CASSPKQGGTDTQYF.

This clone was recorded only once. The chain is built from TRBV27 and TRBJ2-7, with unresolved D. Trimming removed 4 bases from V and 0 bases from J, with 4 bases in between. The CDR3 covers 12 residues. The germline CDR1 and CDR2 sequences are MNHEY and SMNVEV (reference sequence). The CDR3, as DNA: TGTGCCAGCAGTTCAAGCTCCTACGAGCAGTACTTC. It yields the protein CASSSSSYEQYF.

The genes are TRBV5-1 and TRBJ2-1, with TRBD2 matching over 11 bases. Per the germline V gene, CDR1 is SGHRS and CDR2 is YFSETQ. The CDR3 has 14 amino acids. After removal of 2 bases from V and 8 bases from J, the junction contained 3 bases not matched to a gene. CDR3 sequence: CASSLLAGADEQFF. Here the CDR3 DNA reads TGCGCCAGCAGCTTACTAGCGGGAGCTGATGAGCAGTTCTTC.

The chain carries TRBV18 and TRBJ2-7, with TRBD2 identical over 11 bases. The CDR3 is 16 amino acids. Germline V gene sequence: CDR1 KGHSH, CDR2 LQKENI. With 3 bases clipped from V and 2 bases from J, the junction kept 6 bases outside the gene matches. The CDR3 DNA reads as TGTGCCAGCTCACCCGGTAGCGGGAGGGCCCCCTACGAGCAGTACTTC. Amino acid sequence: CASSPGSGRAPYEQYF. Full variable domain (outside the CDR3, taken from reference TRBV18 and TRBJ2-7): NAGVMQNPRHLVRRRGQEARLRCSPMKGHSHVYWYRQLPEEGLKFMVYLQKENIIDESGMPKERFSAEFPKEGPSILRIQQVVRGDSAAYFCASSPGSGRAPYEQYFGPGTRLTVT.

V usage is TRBV29-1 and J usage is TRBJ2-1; D might be TRBD2 (7 bases). CDR1 and CDR2 from the germline V gene are SQVTM and ANQGSEA. Deletions cut 0 bases from V and 8 bases from J, with 11 bases between. CDR3 length: 13 residues. In nucleotides, the CDR3 is TGCAGCGTTGAAGATCGGGGGGCCCATGAGCAGTTCTTC. It specifies CSVEDRGAHEQFF.

V is TRBV6-5 and J is TRBJ1-2, with a tentative D call TRBD1 (5 bases). The CDR3 is 13 residues long. Germline CDR1 reads MNHEY; CDR2 reads SVGAGI. Trimming pared 4 bases from V and 3 bases from J, leaving 9 bases between. The CDR3: CASSSTDDYGYTF. DNA for the CDR3: TGTGCCAGCAGTTCGACAGATGACTATGGCTACACCTTC.

The chain joins TRBV6-5 to TRBJ2-1; TRBD1 matches at 9 bases. The V and J ends lost 6 bases and 6 bases, in that order; junction bases with no gene match: 6. This CDR3 is 14 amino acids long. Germline loops: CDR1 MNHEY, CDR2 SVGAGI. CDR3 protein: CASSPGTGRNEQFF. The CDR3 DNA reads as TGTGCCAGCAGCCCCGGGACAGGGCGCAATGAGCAGTTCTTC.

The V gene is TRBV13, the J gene TRBJ2-1; 10 bases align to TRBD2. V lost 2 bases, J lost 0 bases, and 13 bases stayed unmatched. The CDR3 is 20 residues long. Germline V gene lookup returns CDR1 PRHDT and CDR2 FYEKMQ (reference sequence). Here the CDR3 DNA reads TGTGCCAGCAGCTTATATTCTCGGACTAGCGGTCGGAGCTCCTACAATGAGCAGTTCTTC. Translated, it gives CASSLYSRTSGRSSYNEQFF.

The rearrangement uses TRBV5-1 and TRBJ2-3; D is unclear. CDR3 size: 11 residues. CDR1 and CDR2 from the germline V gene are SGHRS and YFSETQ. The germline V and J ends were trimmed by 0 bases and 7 bases, with 3 bases remaining between them. The CDR3 DNA is TGCGCCAGCAGCTTGGAGAATACGCAGTATTTT. This encodes CASSLENTQYF.

The chain combines TRBV5-1 with TRBJ1-5; TRBD1 might be the D (6 bases). From germline, CDR1 is SGHRS and CDR2 YFSETQ. Trimming took off 5 bases at V and 0 bases at J, with 12 bases between the two ends. The CDR3 is 15 amino acids. The DNA for the CDR3 is TGCGCCAGCAGGCAGGAGGGGGATAGCAATCAGCCCCAGCATTTT. Translating gives CASRQEGDSNQPQHF.

The chain carries TRBV6-6 and TRBJ2-7, with no clear D. CDR1 MNHNY and CDR2 SVGAGI come from the germline V gene (reference sequence). V dropped 7 bases and J dropped 2 bases, with 6 bases sitting between them. This CDR3 is built from 11 residues. The CDR3 here is CASTDTYEQYF. The CDR3 coding sequence is TGTGCCAGCACCGATACCTACGAGCAGTACTTC.

V is TRBV5-1 and J is TRBJ2-2, with TRBD2 as a possible D gene (6 bases). CDR1 and CDR2 (germline): SGHRS, YFSETQ. The V end lost 4 bases, the J end lost 5 bases, and 18 bases lay between the germline ends. The CDR3 has 16 amino acids. The CDR3 DNA reads TGCGCCAGCAGCCGGACCGAAGCCGGGGGTACCGGGGAGCTGTTTTTT. It codes for CASSRTEAGGTGELFF.

V gene TRBV30 combines with J gene TRBJ1-3, with D perhaps matching TRBD1 (5 bases). The ends were cut back, 0 bases at V and 0 bases at J, with 15 bases in the middle. The germline V gene encodes CDR1 GTSNPN and CDR2 SVGIG (reference sequence). The CDR3 is 17 amino acids. The CDR3 region has the DNA TGTGCCTGGAGTGTAACGGACAACGATTACTCTGGAAACACCATATATTTT. This translates into CAWSVTDNDYSGNTIYF.

This clone was observed a handful of times. The CDR3 region is CASNLQGASNQPQHF. The CDR3 nucleotides are TGTGCCAGTAACCTACAGGGGGCAAGCAATCAGCCCCAGCATTTT. This chain uses TRBV19 with TRBJ1-5; 9 positions match TRBD1. From germline, CDR1 is LNHDA and CDR2 SQIVND (reference sequence). This CDR3 has 15 amino acids. The V segment lost 7 bases and the J segment 1 base; nucleotides outside the gene matches: 5.

As for this clone: At one of its ends the junction is not consistent with the germline gene, which may arise from a read error. The V call is TRBV7-9, the J call TRBJ1-1; no clear D gene. The length of the CDR3 is 13 residues. CDR1 SEHNR and CDR2 FQNEAQ come from the germline V gene (reference sequence). The CDR3 sequence: CASSVAGREEAFF. As DNA, the CDR3 is TGTGCCAGCAGCGTAGCGGGCCGGGAGGAAGCTTTCTTT. Full variable domain (remainder filled in from reference TRBV7-9 and TRBJ1-1): DTGVSQNPRHKITKRGQNVTFRCDPISEHNRLYWYRQTLGQGPEFLTYFQNEAQLEKSRLLSDRFSAERPKGSFSTLEIQRTEQGDSAMYLCASSVAGREEAFFGQGTRLTVV.

The V call is TRBV7-2, the J call TRBJ2-7; weak D call: TRBD1 (6 bases). CDR1 SGHTA and CDR2 FQGNSA come from the germline V gene. V shed 5 bases and J shed 6 bases, with 14 bases lying between them. The CDR3 runs to 13 residues. The CDR3 here is CASSPRTGTEQYF. In nucleotides, the CDR3 is TGTGCCAGCAGCCCCCGTACAGGGACCGAGCAGTACTTC.

V usage is TRBV10-1 and J usage is TRBJ2-3; 14 nucleotides align to TRBD2. The CDR3 sequence is 16 residues long. Per germline, CDR1 WNHNN and CDR2 SYGVQD (reference sequence). V was pared by 4 bases and J by 4 bases, with 4 bases of the junction left unmatched. The CDR3 is CASSGGLAGEADTQYF. The CDR3 bases are TGCGCCAGCAGTGGGGGACTAGCGGGAGAAGCAGATACGCAGTATTTT.